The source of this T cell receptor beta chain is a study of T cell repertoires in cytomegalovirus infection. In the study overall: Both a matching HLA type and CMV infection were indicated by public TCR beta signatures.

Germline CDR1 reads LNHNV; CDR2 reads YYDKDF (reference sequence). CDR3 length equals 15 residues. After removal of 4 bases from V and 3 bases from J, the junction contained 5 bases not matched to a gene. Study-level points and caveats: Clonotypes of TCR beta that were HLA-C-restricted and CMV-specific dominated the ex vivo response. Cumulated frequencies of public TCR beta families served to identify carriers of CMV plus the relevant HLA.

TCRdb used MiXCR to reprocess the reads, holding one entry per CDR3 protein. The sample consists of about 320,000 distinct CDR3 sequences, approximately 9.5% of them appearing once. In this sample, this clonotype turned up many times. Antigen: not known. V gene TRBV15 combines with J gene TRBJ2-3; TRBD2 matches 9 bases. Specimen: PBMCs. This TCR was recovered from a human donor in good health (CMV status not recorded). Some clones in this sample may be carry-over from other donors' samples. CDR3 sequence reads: CATSTRLAVTDTQYF. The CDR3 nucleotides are TGTGCCACCAGCACCAGACTAGCGGTGACAGATACGCAGTATTTT.